These 23 T cell receptor beta chains were all obtained from the same sample, sequenced in a study of cytomegalovirus exposure and HLA in healthy donors. 13 Jbeta primers and 60 Vbeta primers were used for the PCR. The method was immunoSEQ multiplex PCR; TCRdb's version includes in-frame clones alone and lacks a portion of them. In the table there are 50,000 to 70,000 clones, 80% of which are singletons. The source material was PBMCs. These receptors were collected from a middle-aged woman in good health and CMV-seronegative.

The chain combines TRBV2 with TRBJ2-1; possibly TRBD2 for D (6 bases). Germline-derived CDR1 and CDR2 are SNHLY and FYNNEI. Trimming pared 7 bases from V and 0 bases from J, leaving 10 bases between. The CDR3 runs to 14 residues. In DNA, the CDR3 is TGTGCCAGCATTTGGGGAGGCTCCTACAATGAGCAGTTCTTC. Protein: CASIWGGSYNEQFF.

V usage is TRBV7-2 and J usage is TRBJ1-1; 8 bases are a match to TRBD1. The CDR3 runs to 17 residues. CDR1 and CDR2 from the germline V gene are SGHTA and FQGNSA. The V gene end was trimmed by 6 bases and the J gene end by 0 bases; junction bases not matched to a gene: 12. The CDR3: CASRRAGGAVMNTEAFF. In nucleotides, the CDR3 is TGTGCCAGCAGGAGAGCAGGGGGCGCAGTCATGAACACTGAAGCTTTCTTT.

The chain employs TRBV19 and TRBJ2-5, with D maybe TRBD2 (6 bases). Germline CDR1 and CDR2: LNHDA and SQIVND (reference sequence). Trimming stripped 4 bases from V and 4 bases from J, with 13 bases between. CDR3 length equals 14 residues. The CDR3 DNA reads TGTGCCAGTAGTAGACCGGGACTCCGAGAGACCCAGTACTTC. This encodes CASSRPGLRETQYF.

The V call is TRBV15, the J call TRBJ2-1, with D perhaps TRBD1 (6 bases). Germline V lookup: CDR1 LNHNV, CDR2 YYDKDF (reference sequence). This CDR3 is built from 16 residues. With 1 base removed from V and 2 bases from J, the gap between germline ends came to 12 bases. CDR3 in amino acids: CATSRVVRGTYNEQFF. The CDR3 DNA sequence: TGTGCCACCAGCAGAGTGGTCAGGGGAACCTACAATGAGCAGTTCTTC.

The chain links TRBV7-2 to TRBJ1-5; unclear D gene. CDR3 length equals 13 residues. Germline CDR1 is SGHTA and CDR2 is FQGNSA. V was pared by 4 bases and J by 5 bases, with 9 bases between. The CDR3 DNA follows: TGTGCCAGCAGCTCCGGTATCTATCAGCCCCAGCATTTT. It translates to CASSSGIYQPQHF.

DNA for the CDR3: TGTGCCAGCAGCCCCGAACTAGCGGGAGTAGCCAAAAACATTCAGTACTTC. Its protein product is CASSPELAGVAKNIQYF. J is TRBJ2-4 and V is TRBV4-2; 11 positions match TRBD2. The trim removed 4 bases at V and 0 bases at J, leaving 5 bases unmatched. This CDR3 is 17 amino acids long. Per the germline V gene, CDR1 is LGHNA and CDR2 is YNFKEQ.

This chain connects TRBV28 to TRBJ2-7, with 9 bases aligning to TRBD1. Germline V CDR1 and CDR2: MDHEN, SYDVKM. This CDR3 is 15 amino acids long. Unmatched junction bases numbered 8, after V lost 3 bases and J lost 5 bases. CDR3 region: CASSFKGQGAHEQYF. The CDR3 region has the DNA TGTGCCAGCAGTTTCAAGGGACAGGGAGCCCACGAGCAGTACTTC.

The chain has TRBV19 and TRBJ2-7; 13 nucleotides match TRBD2. Germline CDR1 LNHDA, CDR2 SQIVND (reference sequence). Unmatched junction bases numbered 4, after V lost 5 bases and J lost 6 bases. The CDR3 is 14 residues long. Here the CDR3 DNA reads TGTGCCAGTAGTCTACTAGCGGGAGGGTCCGAGCAGTACTTC. This encodes CASSLLAGGSEQYF. Combining the CDR3 with reference TRBV19 and TRBJ2-7 gives the whole variable domain DGGITQSPKYLFRKEGQNVTLSCEQNLNHDAMYWYRQDPGQGLRLIYYSQIVNDFQKGDIAEGYSVSREKKESFPLTVTSAQKNPTAFYLCASSLLAGGSEQYFGPGTRLTVT.

The chain carries TRBV19 and TRBJ2-3; 7 nucleotides match TRBD2. Germline CDR1 is LNHDA and CDR2 is SQIVND (reference sequence). The J segment lost 4 bases and the V segment lost 9 bases, leaving 13 bases of the junction unmatched. The CDR3 consists of 15 residues. The DNA of the CDR3 is TGTGCCAGCACCGGACGGGGGGTATCGGCAGATACGCAGTATTTT. This gives the protein CASTGRGVSADTQYF. The entire variable domain, with the rest obtained from reference TRBV19 and TRBJ2-3, is as follows: DGGITQSPKYLFRKEGQNVTLSCEQNLNHDAMYWYRQDPGQGLRLIYYSQIVNDFQKGDIAEGYSVSREKKESFPLTVTSAQKNPTAFYLCASTGRGVSADTQYFGPGTRLTVL.

In this sample, this clone turned up once. The V call is TRBV28, the J call TRBJ2-5, with 7 bases lining up with TRBD2. After removal of 3 bases from V and 5 bases from J, the junction contained 9 bases not matched to a gene. This CDR3 contains 15 residues. Germline CDR1 and CDR2: MDHEN and SYDVKM. For the CDR3, the DNA is TGTGCCAGCAGTTTTTTGGGAGGGTCAACCGAGACCCAGTACTTC. Translated, it gives CASSFLGGSTETQYF.

The chain uses TRBV28 and TRBJ1-5, with a tentative D call TRBD1 (6 bases). Between the trimmed V and J ends, which lost 5 bases and 5 bases, there was a span of 16 bases. The CDR3 runs to 15 residues. Germline values: CDR1 MDHEN, CDR2 SYDVKM. This chain's CDR3 is CASSHNRVRYQPQHF. The DNA of the CDR3 is TGTGCCAGCAGTCACAACAGGGTTAGGTATCAGCCCCAGCATTTT.

The chain has TRBV21-1 and TRBJ2-7; whether TRBD1, the table's D call, matches the DNA was not checked. TRBV21-1 counts as a pseudogene. The length of the CDR3 is 18 residues. CDR3 residues: CASSKEILLSGQNYEQYF. CDR3 coding DNA: TGTGCCAGCAGCAAAGAGATTCTCCTTTCGGGACAGAACTACGAGCAGTACTTC.

This chain joins TRBV7-8 and TRBJ2-1; a weak D match, TRBD2 (5 bases). Germline loops: CDR1 SGHVS, CDR2 FQNEAQ. The CDR3 runs 14 residues. V was clipped by 0 bases and J by 7 bases, with 10 bases between them. CDR3 residues: CASSLAGVRNEQFF. For the CDR3, the DNA is TGTGCCAGCAGCTTAGCGGGAGTTCGGAATGAGCAGTTCTTC.

The CDR3 bases are TGTGCCAGCAGCTTGATAGATCGGTCCCTCGACGAGCAGTACTTC. It is translated as CASSLIDRSLDEQYF. The chain couples TRBV5-4 to TRBJ2-7; D is ambiguous. The CDR3 runs 15 residues. V was clipped by 1 base and J by 5 bases, with 16 bases between them. Germline V lookup: CDR1 SGHNT, CDR2 YYREEE (reference sequence).

CDR3 bases: TGTGCCAGCACCAGATTGGGGGGGGCTTTGAACACTGAAGCTTTCTTT. Its protein is CASTRLGGALNTEAFF. This rearrangement joins TRBV28 to TRBJ1-1; TRBD1 might be the D (6 bases). This CDR3 spans 16 amino acids. V was shortened by 7 bases and J by 0 bases, with 18 bases between the two germline ends. Germline V lookup: CDR1 MDHEN, CDR2 SYDVKM.

The gene calls are TRBV29-1 and TRBJ2-2; the match to TRBD1 covers 8 bases. This CDR3 has 16 amino acids. Germline lookup yields CDR1 SQVTM and CDR2 ANQGSEA. V trimming: 6 bases; J trimming: 0 bases; junction bases outside the gene matches: 9. CDR3: CSVIEPGGTNTGELFF. The CDR3 DNA reads TGCAGCGTGATCGAACCAGGGGGCACGAACACCGGGGAGCTGTTTTTT.

This chain connects TRBV28 to TRBJ2-7; 8 bases line up with TRBD2. Germline CDR1 reads MDHEN; CDR2 reads SYDVKM. The CDR3 totals 13 residues. V trimming: 7 bases; J trimming: 0 bases; junction bases outside the gene matches: 2. The CDR3 coding sequence is TGTGCCAGCACCCTAGCGGGCTCCTACGAGCAGTACTTC. Translating gives CASTLAGSYEQYF.

The rearrangement links TRBV30 to TRBJ1-4; TRBD1 agrees at 7 bases. The CDR3 extends over 15 amino acids. Germline assignment: CDR1 GTSNPN and CDR2 SVGIG (reference sequence). The J segment lost 7 bases and the V segment lost 1 base, leaving 9 bases of the junction unmatched. CDR3 amino acids: CAWSASTGFGEKLFF. CDR3 bases: TGTGCCTGGAGTGCCTCGACAGGGTTTGGTGAAAAACTGTTTTTT.

The chain is built from TRBV4-1 and TRBJ1-5; 9 bases agree with TRBD1. Germline V gene lookup returns CDR1 MGHRA and CDR2 YSYEKL. This CDR3 contains 16 residues. The ends lost 2 bases at V and 5 bases at J; junction bases unmatched: 7. This chain's CDR3 is CASSQFTGGLDQPQHF. The CDR3 DNA reads as TGCGCCAGCAGCCAATTTACAGGGGGCCTCGATCAGCCCCAGCATTTT.

The chain joins TRBV5-4 to TRBJ1-2; D gene uncertain. The CDR3 loop spans 15 amino acids. Germline V gives CDR1 SGHNT, CDR2 YYREEE (reference sequence). With 1 base removed from V and 5 bases from J, the gap between germline ends came to 15 bases. DNA for the CDR3: TGTGCCAGCAGCTTGTACCAACCGTCACTATATGGCTACACCTTC. Protein sequence: CASSLYQPSLYGYTF.

V usage is TRBV18 and J usage is TRBJ1-2; D ambiguous. Trimming stripped 2 bases from V and 6 bases from J, with 13 bases between. This CDR3 contains 14 residues. Germline V gene lookup returns CDR1 KGHSH and CDR2 LQKENI. CDR3 protein: CASSPSPEGNGYTF. In DNA form, the CDR3 reads TGTGCCAGCTCACCATCTCCGGAGGGCAATGGCTACACCTTC.

This clone turned up a few times. Germline is not matched at one junction end, which may reflect a read error. The CDR3 loop reads CSSSSGRTGGFTEAFF. CDR3 bases: TGTTCCAGCAGCTCCGGGCGGACAGGGGGTTTCACTGAAGCTTTCTTT. The rearrangement uses TRBV7-9 and TRBJ1-1; 10 nucleotides match TRBD1. Germline V gene sequence: CDR1 SEHNR, CDR2 FQNEAQ (reference sequence). The CDR3 spans 16 residues. Filled out from reference TRBV7-9 and TRBJ1-1, the complete variable domain reads DTGVSQNPRHKITKRGQNVTFRCDPISEHNRLYWYRQTLGQGPEFLTYFQNEAQLEKSRLLSDRFSAERPKGSFSTLEIQRTEQGDSAMYLCSSSSGRTGGFTEAFFGQGTRLTVV.

This chain links TRBV11-2 with TRBJ2-7; D is unclear. Trimming left V 1 base short and J 3 bases short, with 4 bases between. CDR1 SGHAT and CDR2 FQNNGV come from the germline V gene. CDR3 length: 12 residues. The CDR3 reads CASSLAGYEQYF. DNA of the CDR3: TGTGCCAGCAGCTTAGCCGGCTACGAGCAGTACTTC.